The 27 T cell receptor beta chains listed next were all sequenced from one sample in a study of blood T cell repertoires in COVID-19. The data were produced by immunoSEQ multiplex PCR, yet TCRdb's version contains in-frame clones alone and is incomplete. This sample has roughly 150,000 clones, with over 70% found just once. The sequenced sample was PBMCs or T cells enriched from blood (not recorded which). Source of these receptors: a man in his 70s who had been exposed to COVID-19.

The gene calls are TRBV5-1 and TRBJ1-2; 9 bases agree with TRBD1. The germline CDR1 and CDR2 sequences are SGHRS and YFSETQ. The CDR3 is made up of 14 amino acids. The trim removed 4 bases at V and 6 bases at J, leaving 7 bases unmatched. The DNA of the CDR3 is TGCGCCAGCAGCCCGGGACAGGGCATTGATGGCTACACCTTC. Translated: CASSPGQGIDGYTF.

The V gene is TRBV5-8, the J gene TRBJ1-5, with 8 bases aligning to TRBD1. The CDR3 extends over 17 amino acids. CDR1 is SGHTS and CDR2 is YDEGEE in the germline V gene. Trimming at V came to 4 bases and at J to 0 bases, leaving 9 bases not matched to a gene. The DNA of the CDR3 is TGTGCCAGCAGCGCGGGACAGGTTTCCTATAGCAATCAGCCCCAGCATTTT. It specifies CASSAGQVSYSNQPQHF. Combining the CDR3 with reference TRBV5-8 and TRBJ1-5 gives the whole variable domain EAGVTQSPTHLIKTRGQQATLRCSPISGHTSVYWYQQALGLGLQFLLWYDEGEERNRGNFPPRFSGRQFPNYSSELNVNALELEDSALYLCASSAGQVSYSNQPQHFGDGTRLSIL.

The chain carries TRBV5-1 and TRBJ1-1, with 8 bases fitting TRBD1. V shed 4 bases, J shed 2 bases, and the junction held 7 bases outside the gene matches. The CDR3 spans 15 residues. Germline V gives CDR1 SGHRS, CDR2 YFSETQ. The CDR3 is CASSPRTGYNTEAFF. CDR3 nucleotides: TGCGCCAGCAGCCCAAGGACAGGGTATAACACTGAAGCTTTCTTT.

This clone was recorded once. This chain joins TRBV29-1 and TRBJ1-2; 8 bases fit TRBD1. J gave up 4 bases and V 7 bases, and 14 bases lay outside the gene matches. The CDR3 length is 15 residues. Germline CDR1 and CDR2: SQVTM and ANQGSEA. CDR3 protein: CSAQTTGEAFYGYTF. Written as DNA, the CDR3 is TGCAGCGCCCAAACGACAGGGGAGGCGTTCTATGGCTACACCTTC.

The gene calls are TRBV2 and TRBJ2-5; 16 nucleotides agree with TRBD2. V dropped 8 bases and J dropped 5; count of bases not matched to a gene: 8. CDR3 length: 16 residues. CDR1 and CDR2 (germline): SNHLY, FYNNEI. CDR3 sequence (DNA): TGTGCCAGCCGGGGACTAGCGGGAGGGCCAGGGGAGACCCAGTACTTC. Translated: CASRGLAGGPGETQYF.

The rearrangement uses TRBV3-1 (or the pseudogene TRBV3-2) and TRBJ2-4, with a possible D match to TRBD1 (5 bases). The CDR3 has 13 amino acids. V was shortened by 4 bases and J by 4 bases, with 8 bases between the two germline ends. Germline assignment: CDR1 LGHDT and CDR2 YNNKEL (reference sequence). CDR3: CASSRRQKNIQYF. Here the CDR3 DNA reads TGTGCCAGCAGCCGACGACAGAAAAACATTCAGTACTTC.

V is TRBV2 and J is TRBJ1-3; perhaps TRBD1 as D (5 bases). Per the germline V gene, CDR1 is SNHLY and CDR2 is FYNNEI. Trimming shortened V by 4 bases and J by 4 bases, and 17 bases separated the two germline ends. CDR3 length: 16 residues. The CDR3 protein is CASSVVQGRGGNTIYF. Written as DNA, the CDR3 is TGTGCCAGCAGTGTGGTTCAGGGAAGGGGCGGAAACACCATATATTTT.

As DNA, the CDR3 is TGCGCCAGCAGCCTGTACGAGACAGGGACCTACGAGCAGTACTTC. Its translation is CASSLYETGTYEQYF. The chain has TRBV4-3 and TRBJ2-7; 7 bases fit TRBD1. V shed 4 bases, J shed 2 bases, and the junction held 8 bases outside the gene matches. Germline-derived CDR1 and CDR2 are LGHNA and YSLEER. The CDR3 covers 15 residues.

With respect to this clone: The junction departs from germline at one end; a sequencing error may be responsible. The CDR3 coding sequence is TGTGCCAGCAGCTTAGGACTACTAGCGGGAGCGGTGCTCTTC. Translating it yields CASSLGLLAGAVLF. V gene TRBV11-2 combines with J gene TRBJ2-1, with 11 nucleotides matching TRBD2. The CDR3 has 14 residues. Looked up from germline, CDR1 is SGHAT and CDR2 is FQNNGV.

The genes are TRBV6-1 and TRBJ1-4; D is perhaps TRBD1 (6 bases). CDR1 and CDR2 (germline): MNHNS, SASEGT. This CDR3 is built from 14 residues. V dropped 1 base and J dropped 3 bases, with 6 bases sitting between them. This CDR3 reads CASSEGTANEKLFF. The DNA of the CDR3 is TGTGCCAGCAGTGAAGGGACAGCTAATGAAAAACTGTTTTTT.

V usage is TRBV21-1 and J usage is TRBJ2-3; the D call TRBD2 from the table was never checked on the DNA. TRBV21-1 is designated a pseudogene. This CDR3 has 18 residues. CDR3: CASSKWRVQREVVDTQYF. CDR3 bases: TGTGCCAGCAGCAAATGGAGAGTTCAGCGGGAGGTTGTAGATACGCAGTATTTT.

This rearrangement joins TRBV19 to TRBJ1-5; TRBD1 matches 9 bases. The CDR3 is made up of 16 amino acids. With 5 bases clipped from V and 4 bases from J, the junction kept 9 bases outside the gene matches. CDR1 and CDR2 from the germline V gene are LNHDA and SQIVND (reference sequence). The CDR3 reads CASSPGVDRGNQPQHF. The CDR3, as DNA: TGTGCCAGTAGTCCAGGGGTCGACAGGGGGAATCAGCCCCAGCATTTT. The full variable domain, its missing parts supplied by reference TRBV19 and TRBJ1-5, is DGGITQSPKYLFRKEGQNVTLSCEQNLNHDAMYWYRQDPGQGLRLIYYSQIVNDFQKGDIAEGYSVSREKKESFPLTVTSAQKNPTAFYLCASSPGVDRGNQPQHFGDGTRLSIL.

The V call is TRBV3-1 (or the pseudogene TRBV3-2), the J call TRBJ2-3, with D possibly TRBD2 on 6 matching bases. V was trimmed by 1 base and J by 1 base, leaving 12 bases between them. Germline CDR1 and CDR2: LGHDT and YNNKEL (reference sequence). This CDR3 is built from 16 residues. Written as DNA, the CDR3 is TGTGCCAGCAGCCAAGTGGGCGGGGCCCGCACAGATACGCAGTATTTT. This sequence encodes CASSQVGGARTDTQYF.

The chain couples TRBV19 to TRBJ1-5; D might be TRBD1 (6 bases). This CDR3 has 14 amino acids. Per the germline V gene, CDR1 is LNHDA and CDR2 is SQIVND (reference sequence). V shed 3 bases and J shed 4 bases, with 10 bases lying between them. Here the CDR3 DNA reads TGTGCCAGTAGTATGGGACACCTTAATCAGCCCCAGCATTTT. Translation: CASSMGHLNQPQHF.

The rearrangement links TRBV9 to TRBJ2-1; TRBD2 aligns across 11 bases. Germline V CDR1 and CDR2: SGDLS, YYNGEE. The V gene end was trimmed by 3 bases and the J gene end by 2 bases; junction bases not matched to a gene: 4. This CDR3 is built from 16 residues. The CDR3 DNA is TGTGCCAGCAGCGGAAGACTAGCGGGAACCTACAATGAGCAGTTCTTC. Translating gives CASSGRLAGTYNEQFF.

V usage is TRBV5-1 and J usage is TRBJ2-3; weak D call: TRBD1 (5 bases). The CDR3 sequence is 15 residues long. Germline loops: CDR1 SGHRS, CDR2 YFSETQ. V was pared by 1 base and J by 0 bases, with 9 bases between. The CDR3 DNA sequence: TGCGCCAGCAGCTTGAGGGCAGGGAGCACAGATACGCAGTATTTT. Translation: CASSLRAGSTDTQYF.

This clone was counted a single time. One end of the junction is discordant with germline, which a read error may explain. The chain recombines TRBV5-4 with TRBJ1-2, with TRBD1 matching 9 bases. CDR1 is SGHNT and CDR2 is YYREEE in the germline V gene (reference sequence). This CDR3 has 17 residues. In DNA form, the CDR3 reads TGTGCCAGCCGCTTTTCAGGGACAGGGCTCCACTACGATGGCTACACCTTC. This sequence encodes CASRFSGTGLHYDGYTF.

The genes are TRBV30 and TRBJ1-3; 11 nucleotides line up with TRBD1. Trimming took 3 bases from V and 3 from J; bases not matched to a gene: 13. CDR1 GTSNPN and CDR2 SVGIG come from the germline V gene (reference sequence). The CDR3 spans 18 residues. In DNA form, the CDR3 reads TGTGCCTGGAGCGGCGGGACAGGGGGTTTATCCCTTGGAAACACCATATATTTT. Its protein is CAWSGGTGGLSLGNTIYF. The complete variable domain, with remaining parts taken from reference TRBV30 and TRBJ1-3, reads SQTIHQWPATLVQPVGSPLSLECTVEGTSNPNLYWYRQAAGRGLQLLFYSVGIGQISSEVPQNLSASRPQDRQFILSSKKLLLSDSGFYLCAWSGGTGGLSLGNTIYFGEGSWLTVV.

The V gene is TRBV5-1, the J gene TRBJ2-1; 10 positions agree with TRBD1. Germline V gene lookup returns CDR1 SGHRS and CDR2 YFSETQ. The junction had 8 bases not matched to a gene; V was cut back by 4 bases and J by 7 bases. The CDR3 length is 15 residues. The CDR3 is CASSPTGTGVNEQFF. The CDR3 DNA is TGCGCCAGCAGCCCGACCGGGACAGGGGTAAATGAGCAGTTCTTC.

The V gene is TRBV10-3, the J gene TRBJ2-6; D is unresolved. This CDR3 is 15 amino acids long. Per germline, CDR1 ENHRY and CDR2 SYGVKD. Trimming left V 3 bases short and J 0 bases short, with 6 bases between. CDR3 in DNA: TGTGCCATCAGTGATATTCGCTCTGGGGCCAACGTCCTGACTTTC. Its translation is CAISDIRSGANVLTF.

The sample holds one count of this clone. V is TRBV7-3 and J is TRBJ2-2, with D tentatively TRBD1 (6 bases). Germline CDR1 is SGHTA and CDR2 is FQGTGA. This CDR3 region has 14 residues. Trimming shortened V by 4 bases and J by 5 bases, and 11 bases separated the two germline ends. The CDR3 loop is CASSYAGETGELFF. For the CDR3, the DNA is TGTGCCAGCAGCTATGCAGGGGAAACCGGGGAGCTGTTTTTT.

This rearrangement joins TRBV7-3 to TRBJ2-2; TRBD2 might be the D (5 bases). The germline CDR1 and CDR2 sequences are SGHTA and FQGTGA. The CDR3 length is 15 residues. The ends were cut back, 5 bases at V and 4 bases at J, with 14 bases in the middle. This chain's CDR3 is CASSLIVGSTGELFF. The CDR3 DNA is TGTGCCAGCAGCCTAATTGTGGGGAGCACCGGGGAGCTGTTTTTT.

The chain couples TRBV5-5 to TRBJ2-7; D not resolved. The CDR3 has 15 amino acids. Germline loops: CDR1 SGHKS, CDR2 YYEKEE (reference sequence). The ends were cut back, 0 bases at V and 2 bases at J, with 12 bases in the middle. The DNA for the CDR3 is TGTGCCAGCAGCTTGGCGCCTAGATATACCTACGAGCAGTACTTC. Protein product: CASSLAPRYTYEQYF. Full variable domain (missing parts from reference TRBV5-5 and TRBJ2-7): DAGVTQSPTHLIKTRGQQVTLRCSPISGHKSVSWYQQVLGQGPQFIFQYYEKEERGRGNFPDRFSARQFPNYSSELNVNALLLGDSALYLCASSLAPRYTYEQYFGPGTRLTVT.

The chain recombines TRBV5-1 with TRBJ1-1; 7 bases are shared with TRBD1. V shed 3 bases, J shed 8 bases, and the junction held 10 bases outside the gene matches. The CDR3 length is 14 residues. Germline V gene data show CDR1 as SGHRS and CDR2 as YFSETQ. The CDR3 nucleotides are TGCGCCAGCAGCTCCGATAGACAGGGAAGAGAAGCTTTCTTT. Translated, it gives CASSSDRQGREAFF.

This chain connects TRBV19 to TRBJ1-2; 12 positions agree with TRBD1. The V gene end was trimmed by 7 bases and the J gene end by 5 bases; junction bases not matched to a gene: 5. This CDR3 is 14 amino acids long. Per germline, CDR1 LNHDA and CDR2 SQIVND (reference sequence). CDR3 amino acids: CASIRDRGLYGYTF. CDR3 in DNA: TGTGCCAGTATCCGGGACAGGGGGCTGTATGGCTACACCTTC.

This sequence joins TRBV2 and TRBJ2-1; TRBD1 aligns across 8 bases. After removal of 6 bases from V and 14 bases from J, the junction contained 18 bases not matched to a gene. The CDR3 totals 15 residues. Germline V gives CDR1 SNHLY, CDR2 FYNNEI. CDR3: CASRVAAQGAREEFF. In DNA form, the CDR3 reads TGTGCCAGCAGAGTTGCTGCCCAGGGGGCCAGGGAGGAGTTCTTC.

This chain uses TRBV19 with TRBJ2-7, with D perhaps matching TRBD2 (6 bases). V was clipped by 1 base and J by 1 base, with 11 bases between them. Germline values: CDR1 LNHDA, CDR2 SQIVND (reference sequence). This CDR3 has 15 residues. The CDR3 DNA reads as TGTGCCAGTAGTATAGCGGCGGGACGGTCCTACGAGCAGTACTTC. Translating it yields CASSIAAGRSYEQYF.